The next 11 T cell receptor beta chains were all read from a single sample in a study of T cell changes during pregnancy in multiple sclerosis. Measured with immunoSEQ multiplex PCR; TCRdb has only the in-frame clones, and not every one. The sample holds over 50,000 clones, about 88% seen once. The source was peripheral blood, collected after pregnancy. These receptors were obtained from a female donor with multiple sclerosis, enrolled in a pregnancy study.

The DNA for the CDR3 is TGTGCCAGCAGTTTCCAGGACAGGAACACCGGGGAGCTGTTTTTT. It codes for CASSFQDRNTGELFF. V is TRBV6-5 and J is TRBJ2-2; possible D gene TRBD1, 6 bases. The V end was cut by 4 bases, the J end by 1 base, with 10 bases between. CDR1 is MNHEY and CDR2 is SVGAGI in the germline V gene. The CDR3 has 15 amino acids.

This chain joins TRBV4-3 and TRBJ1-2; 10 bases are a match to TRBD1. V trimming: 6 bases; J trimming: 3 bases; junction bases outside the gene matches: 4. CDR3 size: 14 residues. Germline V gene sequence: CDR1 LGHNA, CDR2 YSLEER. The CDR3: CASSRDRGDYGYTF. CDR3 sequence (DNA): TGCGCCAGCAGTCGGGACAGGGGAGACTATGGCTACACCTTC.

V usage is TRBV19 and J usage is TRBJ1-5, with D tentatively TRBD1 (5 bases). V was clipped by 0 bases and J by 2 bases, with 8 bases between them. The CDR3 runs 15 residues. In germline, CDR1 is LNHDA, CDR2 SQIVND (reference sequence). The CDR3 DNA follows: TGTGCCAGTAGTATAGAGACAGATGGCAATCAGCCCCAGCATTTT. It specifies CASSIETDGNQPQHF.

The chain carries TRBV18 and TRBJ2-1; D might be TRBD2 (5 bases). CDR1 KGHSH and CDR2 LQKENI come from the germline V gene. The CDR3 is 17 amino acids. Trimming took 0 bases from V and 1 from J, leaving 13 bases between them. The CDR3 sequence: CASSPPEALYSYNEQFF. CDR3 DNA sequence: TGTGCCAGCTCACCACCGGAGGCACTCTATTCCTACAATGAGCAGTTCTTC.

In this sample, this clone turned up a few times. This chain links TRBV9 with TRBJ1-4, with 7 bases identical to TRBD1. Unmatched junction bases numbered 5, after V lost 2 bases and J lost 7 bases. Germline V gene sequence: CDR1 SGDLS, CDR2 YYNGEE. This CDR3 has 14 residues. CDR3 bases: TGTGCCAGCAGCGTGACAGGGATCGGTGAAAAACTGTTTTTT. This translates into CASSVTGIGEKLFF.

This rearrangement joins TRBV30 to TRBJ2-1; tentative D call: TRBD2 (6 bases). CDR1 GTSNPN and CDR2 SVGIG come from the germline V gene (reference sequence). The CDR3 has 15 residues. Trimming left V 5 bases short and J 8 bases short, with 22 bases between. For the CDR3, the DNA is TGTGCCTGGCGCCGCCGGGCGGGATCCTTCGATGAGCAGTTCTTC. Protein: CAWRRRAGSFDEQFF.

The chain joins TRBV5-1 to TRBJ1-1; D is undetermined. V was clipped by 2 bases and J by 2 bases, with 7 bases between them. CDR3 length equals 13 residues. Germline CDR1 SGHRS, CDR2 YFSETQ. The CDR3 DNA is TGCGCCAGCAGCTTATTATTAAACACTGAAGCTTTCTTT. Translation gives CASSLLLNTEAFF.

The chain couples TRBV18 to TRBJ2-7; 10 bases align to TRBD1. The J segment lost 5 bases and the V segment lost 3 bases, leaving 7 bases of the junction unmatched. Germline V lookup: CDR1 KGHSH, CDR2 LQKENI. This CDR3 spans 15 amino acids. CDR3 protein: CASSPTGTGDHEQYF. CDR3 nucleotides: TGTGCCAGCTCACCTACCGGGACAGGGGACCACGAGCAGTACTTC.

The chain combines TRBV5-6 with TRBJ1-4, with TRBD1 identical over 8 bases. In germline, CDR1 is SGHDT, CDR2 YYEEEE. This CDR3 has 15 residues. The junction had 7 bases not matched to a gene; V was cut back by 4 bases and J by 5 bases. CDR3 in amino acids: CASSPLGQGNEKLFF. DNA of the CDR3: TGTGCCAGCAGCCCATTAGGACAGGGAAATGAAAAACTGTTTTTT.

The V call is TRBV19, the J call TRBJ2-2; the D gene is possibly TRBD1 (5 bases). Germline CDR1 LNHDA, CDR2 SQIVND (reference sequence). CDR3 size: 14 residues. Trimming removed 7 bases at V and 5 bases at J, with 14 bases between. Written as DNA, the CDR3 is TGTGCCAGTAATGGGGAACAGGTTACCGGGGAGCTGTTTTTT. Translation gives CASNGEQVTGELFF.

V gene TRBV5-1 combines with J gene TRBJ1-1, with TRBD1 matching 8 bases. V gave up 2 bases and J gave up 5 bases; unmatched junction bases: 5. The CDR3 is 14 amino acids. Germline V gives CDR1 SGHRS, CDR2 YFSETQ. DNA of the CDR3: TGCGCCAGCAGCTTTACAGGGGGGACAACTGAAGCTTTCTTT. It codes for CASSFTGGTTEAFF.